This TCR beta chain is drawn from a study of blood T cell repertoires in COVID-19. The overall study: The study counted Cohort 3 donors as recovered given two negative PCRs, clearance, or symptom resolution.

Everyone who took part was roughly 18 to 89 years old, and they came from about two dozen US areas. Participants were placed into cohorts based on the clinical history they reported. This table comes from immunoSEQ multiplex PCR, and its TCRdb copy is limited to in-frame clones, with some not included. This sample carries roughly 210,000 clones, 87% of them seen once, and the ten largest clones take roughly 7.2%. The CDR3 covers 14 residues. From germline, CDR1 is SGHDN and CDR2 FVKESK. J gave up 5 bases and V 3 bases, and 1 base lay outside the gene matches. The specimen was PBMCs or T cells enriched from blood (not recorded which). The clonotype was recovered from a man under 40 in a cohort exposed to, infected with or recovered from COVID-19 (not recorded which). The chain employs TRBV14 and TRBJ1-5; 10 bases line up with TRBD1. The CDR3 region is CASSQGTGDQPQHF. In nucleotides, the CDR3 is TGTGCCAGCAGCCAGGGGACAGGGGATCAGCCCCAGCATTTT.